This TCR beta chain was identified during a study of cytomegalovirus exposure and HLA in healthy donors. Study context: The 120 or so validation repertoires, a later analysis reported, used the same platform as the 666 first-cohort repertoires.

CDR3 size: 16 residues. Trimming left V 4 bases short and J 3 bases short, with 18 bases between. Germline V gene sequence: CDR1 GTSNPN, CDR2 SVGIG (reference sequence). TCRdb keeps only in-frame clones here, not all; method: immunoSEQ multiplex PCR. This sample has 60,000 to 90,000 clones, with 94% found just once. As for this clone: Its antigen is as yet unknown.

Study-wide results and caveats: Subsequent analysis of the 110 or so validation repertoires found a tendency for first-cohort TCR clusters to co-occur.

The sample consisted of PBMCs. The chain recombines TRBV30 with TRBJ1-4, with D possibly TRBD1 on 6 matching bases. The sequence was obtained from a woman under 30 in good health and CMV-seronegative. The CDR3 sequence is CAWKPQDSSANEKLFF. CDR3 sequence (DNA): TGTGCCTGGAAGCCCCAGGACAGCTCAGCTAATGAAAAACTGTTTTTT.